These 5 T cell receptor beta chains were sequenced from one sample in a study of PD-1 blockade in classical Hodgkin lymphoma. Clones were read by immunoSEQ multiplex PCR, and TCRdb kept only the in-frame ones, dropping some. The data show 80,000 to 100,000 clones, just under 95% seen once. The patients all showed relapse after autologous stem cell transplantation, while their brentuximab vedotin exposure varied. The source was peripheral blood mononuclear cells (PBMCs), collected at baseline. These receptors all stem from a human donor with classical Hodgkin lymphoma.

The V call is TRBV21-1, the J call TRBJ1-2; TRBD1, the D gene given by the table, was not confirmed from the DNA. TRBV21-1 is listed as a pseudogene. The CDR3 has 14 residues. The CDR3 region is CASSKVAGNYGYTF. The CDR3 DNA reads as TGTGCCAGCAGCAAAGTTGCAGGTAACTATGGCTACACCTTC.

The CDR3 region is CASSLVEETYEQYF. CDR3 nucleotides: TGTGCCAGCAGTTTGGTGGAGGAAACCTACGAGCAGTACTTC. This rearrangement joins TRBV28 to TRBJ2-7, with D maybe TRBD2 (5 bases). The length of the CDR3 is 14 residues. With 3 bases removed from V and 2 bases from J, the gap between germline ends came to 11 bases. Germline V gene data show CDR1 as MDHEN and CDR2 as SYDVKM.

V usage is TRBV19 and J usage is TRBJ1-6, with D tentatively TRBD1 (5 bases). V shed 5 bases and J shed 7 bases, with 15 bases lying between them. Per the germline V gene, CDR1 is LNHDA and CDR2 is SQIVND (reference sequence). The CDR3 is 15 amino acids. As DNA, the CDR3 is TGTGCCAGTAGTCCGACAAGGGGACCAAATTCACCCCTCCACTTT. This codes for CASSPTRGPNSPLHF.

V and J are TRBV7-2 and TRBJ2-1; D uncertain. There are 12 residues in the CDR3. The V end lost 5 bases, the J end lost 3 bases, and 5 bases lay between the germline ends. CDR1 SGHTA and CDR2 FQGNSA come from the germline V gene. In DNA, the CDR3 is TGTGCCAGCAGCCCCCGCTACAATGAGCAGTTCTTC. Protein sequence: CASSPRYNEQFF.

The chain combines TRBV9 with TRBJ1-4, with D uncertain. This CDR3 has 14 residues. With 4 bases removed from V and 12 bases from J, the gap between germline ends came to 19 bases. Germline-derived CDR1 and CDR2 are SGDLS and YYNGEE. CDR3 in amino acids: CASSKLSSPGELFF. The CDR3, as DNA: TGTGCCAGCAGCAAACTTTCGTCCCCCGGGGAACTGTTTTTT.